This T cell receptor (beta chain) was identified in a study of metastatic and nonmetastatic thyroid tumors. Overall study: Repertoire comparison spanned blood and tumor or nodule tissue of malignant and benign thyroid patients.

TCRdb re-processed the PCR reads through MiXCR. The table lists some 6,900 clones, 3% to 4% of them singletons. This clone was counted many times. Nobody among the patients had been given any treatment before thyroid surgery. CDR1 and CDR2 (germline): GTSNPN, SVGIG (reference sequence). V lost 4 bases and J 9 bases, leaving 19 bases between the germline ends. The length of the CDR3 is 14 residues. The origin of this receptor is a female donor with papillary thyroid cancer or a benign thyroid nodule (not recorded which). Some clones in this sample may be carry-over from other donors' samples. The rearrangement uses TRBV30 and TRBJ1-3, with D hard to call. Sequenced sample: tumor tissue. The CDR3 DNA reads TGTGCCTGGACGAAGTTGGACGGTAGCGGCACCATATATTTT. This gives the protein CAWTKLDGSGTIYF.